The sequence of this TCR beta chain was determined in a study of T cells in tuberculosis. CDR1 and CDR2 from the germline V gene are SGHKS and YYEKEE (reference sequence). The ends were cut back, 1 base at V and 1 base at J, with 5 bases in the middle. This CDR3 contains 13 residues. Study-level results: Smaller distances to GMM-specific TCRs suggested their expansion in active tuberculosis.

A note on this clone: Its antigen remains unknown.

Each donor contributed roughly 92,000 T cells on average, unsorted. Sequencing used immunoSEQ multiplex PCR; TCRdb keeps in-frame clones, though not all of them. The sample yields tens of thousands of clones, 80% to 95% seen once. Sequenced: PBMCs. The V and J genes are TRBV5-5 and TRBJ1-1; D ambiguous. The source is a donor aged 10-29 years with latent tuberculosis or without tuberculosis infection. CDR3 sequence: CASSLRPNTEAFF. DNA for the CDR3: TGTGCCAGCAGCTTGCGTCCGAACACTGAAGCTTTCTTT.